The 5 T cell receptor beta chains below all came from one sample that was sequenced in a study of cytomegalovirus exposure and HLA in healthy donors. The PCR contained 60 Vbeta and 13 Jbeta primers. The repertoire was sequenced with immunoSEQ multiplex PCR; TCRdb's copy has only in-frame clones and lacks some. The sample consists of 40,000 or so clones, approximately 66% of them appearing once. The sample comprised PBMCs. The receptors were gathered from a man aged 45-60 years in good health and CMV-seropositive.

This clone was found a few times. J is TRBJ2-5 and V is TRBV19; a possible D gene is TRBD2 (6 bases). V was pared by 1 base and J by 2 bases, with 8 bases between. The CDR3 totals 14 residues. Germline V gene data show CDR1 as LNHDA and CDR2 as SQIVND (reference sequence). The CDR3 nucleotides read TGTGCCAGTAGTATAGGCGGGGATCAAGAGACCCAGTACTTC. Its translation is CASSIGGDQETQYF.

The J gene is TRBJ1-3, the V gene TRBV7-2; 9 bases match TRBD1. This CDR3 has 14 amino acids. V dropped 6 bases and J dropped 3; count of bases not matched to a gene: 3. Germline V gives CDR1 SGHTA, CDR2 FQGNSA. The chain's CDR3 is CASRDRGSGNTIYF. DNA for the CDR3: TGTGCCAGCAGAGACAGGGGGAGTGGAAACACCATATATTTT.

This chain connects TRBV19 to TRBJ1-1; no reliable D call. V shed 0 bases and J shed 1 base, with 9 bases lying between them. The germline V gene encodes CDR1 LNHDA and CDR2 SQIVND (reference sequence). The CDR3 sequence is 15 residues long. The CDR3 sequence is CASSIDTVWNTEAFF. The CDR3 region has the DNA TGTGCCAGTAGTATAGATACGGTCTGGAACACTGAAGCTTTCTTT.

CDR3 loop: CASSETGALNEQFF. In DNA form, the CDR3 reads TGTGCCAGCAGTGAAACAGGGGCCCTCAATGAGCAGTTCTTC. The chain carries TRBV28 and TRBJ2-1; 7 bases agree with TRBD1. J gave up 6 bases and V 5 bases, and 7 bases lay outside the gene matches. Germline CDR1 is MDHEN and CDR2 is SYDVKM. CDR3 length: 14 residues.

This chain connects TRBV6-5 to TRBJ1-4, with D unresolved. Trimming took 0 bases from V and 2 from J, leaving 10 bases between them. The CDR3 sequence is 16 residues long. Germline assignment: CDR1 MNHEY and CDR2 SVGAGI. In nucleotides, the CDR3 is TGTGCCAGCAGTTACTCGTTATTCGGGACTAATGAAAAACTGTTTTTT. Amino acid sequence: CASSYSLFGTNEKLFF.